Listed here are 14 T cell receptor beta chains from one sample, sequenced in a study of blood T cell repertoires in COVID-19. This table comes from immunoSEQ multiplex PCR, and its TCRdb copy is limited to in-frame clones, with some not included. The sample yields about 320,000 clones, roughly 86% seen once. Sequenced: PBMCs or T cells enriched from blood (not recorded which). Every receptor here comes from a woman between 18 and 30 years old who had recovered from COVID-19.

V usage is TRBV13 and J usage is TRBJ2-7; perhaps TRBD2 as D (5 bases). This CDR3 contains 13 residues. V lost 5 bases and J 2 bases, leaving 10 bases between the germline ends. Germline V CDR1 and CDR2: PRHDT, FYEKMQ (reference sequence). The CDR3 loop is CASSLAGAYEQYF. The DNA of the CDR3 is TGTGCCAGCAGCCTAGCCGGGGCCTACGAGCAGTACTTC.

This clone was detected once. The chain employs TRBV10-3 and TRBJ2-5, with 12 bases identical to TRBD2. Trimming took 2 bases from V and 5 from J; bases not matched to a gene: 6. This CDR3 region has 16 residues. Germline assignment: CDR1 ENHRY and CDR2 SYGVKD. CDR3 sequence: CAISEAASGRGETQYF. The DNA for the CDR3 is TGTGCCATCAGTGAGGCGGCTAGCGGGAGGGGGGAGACCCAGTACTTC.

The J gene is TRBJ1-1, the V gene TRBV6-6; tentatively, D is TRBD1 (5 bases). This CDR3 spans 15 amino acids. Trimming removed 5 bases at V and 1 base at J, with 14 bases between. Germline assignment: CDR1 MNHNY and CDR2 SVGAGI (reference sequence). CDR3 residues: CASSETAQSNTEAFF. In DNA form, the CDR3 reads TGTGCCAGCAGTGAGACAGCACAATCGAACACTGAAGCTTTCTTT.

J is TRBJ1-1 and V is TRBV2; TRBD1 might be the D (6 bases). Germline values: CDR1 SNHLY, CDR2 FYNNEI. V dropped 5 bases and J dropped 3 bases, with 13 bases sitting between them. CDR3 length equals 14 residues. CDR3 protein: CASSREDRYTEAFF. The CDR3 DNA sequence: TGTGCCAGCAGTCGTGAGGACAGATACACTGAAGCTTTCTTT.

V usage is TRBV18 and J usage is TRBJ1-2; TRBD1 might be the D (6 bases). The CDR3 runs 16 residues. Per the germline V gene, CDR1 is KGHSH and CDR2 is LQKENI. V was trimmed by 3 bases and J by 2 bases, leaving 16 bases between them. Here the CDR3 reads CASSPLQPTGNYGYTF. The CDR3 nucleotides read TGTGCCAGCTCACCGCTCCAACCAACAGGGAACTATGGCTACACCTTC.

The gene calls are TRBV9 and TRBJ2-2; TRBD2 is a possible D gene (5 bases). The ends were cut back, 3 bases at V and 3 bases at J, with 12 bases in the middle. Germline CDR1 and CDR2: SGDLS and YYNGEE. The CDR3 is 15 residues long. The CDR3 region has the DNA TGTGCCAGCAGCGGTAGCGCTACCGACACCGGGGAGCTGTTTTTT. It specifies CASSGSATDTGELFF.

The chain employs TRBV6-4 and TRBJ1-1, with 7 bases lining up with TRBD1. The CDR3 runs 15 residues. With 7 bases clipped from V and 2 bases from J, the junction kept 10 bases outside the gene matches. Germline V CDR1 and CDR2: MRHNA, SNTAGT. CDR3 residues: CASIPPGGSNTEAFF. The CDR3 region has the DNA TGTGCCAGCATTCCACCAGGGGGAAGTAACACTGAAGCTTTCTTT.

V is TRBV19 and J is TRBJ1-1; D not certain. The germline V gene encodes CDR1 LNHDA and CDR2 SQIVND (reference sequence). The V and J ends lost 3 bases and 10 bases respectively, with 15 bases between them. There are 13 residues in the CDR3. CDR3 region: CASSILDYEGAFF. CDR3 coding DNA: TGTGCCAGTAGTATTCTTGACTACGAAGGAGCTTTCTTT.

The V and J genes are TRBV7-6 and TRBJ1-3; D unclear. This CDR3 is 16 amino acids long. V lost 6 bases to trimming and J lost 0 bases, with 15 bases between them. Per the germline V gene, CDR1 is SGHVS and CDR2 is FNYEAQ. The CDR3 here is CASSYPPEPSGNTIYF. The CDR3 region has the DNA TGTGCCAGCAGTTACCCGCCGGAGCCCTCTGGAAACACCATATATTTT.

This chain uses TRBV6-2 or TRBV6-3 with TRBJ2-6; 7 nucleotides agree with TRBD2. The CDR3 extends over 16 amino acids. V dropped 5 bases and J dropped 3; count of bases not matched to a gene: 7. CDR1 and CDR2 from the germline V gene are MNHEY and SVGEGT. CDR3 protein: CASSRAGVNGANVLTF. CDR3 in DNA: TGTGCCAGCAGTCGGGCGGGAGTTAATGGGGCCAACGTCCTGACTTTC.

CDR3 in DNA: TGTGCCAGTAGTATAGAGGGGACTAATTACAATGAGCAGTTCTTC. It translates to CASSIEGTNYNEQFF. This chain joins TRBV19 and TRBJ2-1; 7 positions match TRBD2. Germline V gene lookup returns CDR1 LNHDA and CDR2 SQIVND (reference sequence). Trimming removed 0 bases from V and 4 bases from J; junction bases left unmatched: 3. The CDR3 spans 15 residues.

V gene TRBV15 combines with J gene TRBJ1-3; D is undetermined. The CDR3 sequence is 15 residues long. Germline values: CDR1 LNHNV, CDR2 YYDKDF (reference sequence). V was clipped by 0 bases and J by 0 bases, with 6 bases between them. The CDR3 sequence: CATSRDLSSGNTIYF. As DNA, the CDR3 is TGTGCCACCAGCAGAGATCTTAGCTCTGGAAACACCATATATTTT. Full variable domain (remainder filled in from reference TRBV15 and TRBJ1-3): DAMVIQNPRYQVTQFGKPVTLSCSQTLNHNVMYWYQQKSSQAPKLLFHYYDKDFNNEADTPDNFQSRRPNTSFCFLDIRSPGLGDTAMYLCATSRDLSSGNTIYFGEGSWLTVV.

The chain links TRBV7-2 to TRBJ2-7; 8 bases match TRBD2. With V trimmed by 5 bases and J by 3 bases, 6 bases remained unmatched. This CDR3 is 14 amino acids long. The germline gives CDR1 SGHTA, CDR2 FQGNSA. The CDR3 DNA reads TGTGCCAGCAGCGCGTCCGGGACTAGCTACGAGCAGTACTTC. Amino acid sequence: CASSASGTSYEQYF.

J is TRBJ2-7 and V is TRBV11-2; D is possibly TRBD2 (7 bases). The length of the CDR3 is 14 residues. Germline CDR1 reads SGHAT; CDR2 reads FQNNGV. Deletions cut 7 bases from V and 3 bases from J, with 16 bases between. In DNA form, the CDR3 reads TGTGCCAGCACCGGGGGGCGAGGGGGCTACGAGCAGTACTTC. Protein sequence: CASTGGRGGYEQYF.